This is a list of T cell receptor beta chains from one sample in a study of PD-1 blockade in classical Hodgkin lymphoma. Sequencing was performed with immunoSEQ multiplex PCR; in TCRdb, only in-frame clones are kept and a portion is missing. This sample carries roughly 8,000 clones, around 88% of them seen once, and the ten largest clones take 30% to 35%. The material was peripheral blood mononuclear cells (PBMCs), obtained before the fourth cycle of nivolumab. The receptors shown here come from a human donor with classical Hodgkin lymphoma. The CDR3 runs from the conserved cysteine through the conserved F or W. D genes are given only for firm matches. Size is stated for part of the rows, as once, few or many counts, or as a class when the clone is expanded.

clone_size	j_call	v_call	d_call	cdr3_nt	cdr3_aa
.	TRBJ2-1	TRBV7-9	TRBD2	TGTGCCAGCAGCTTAGGGACTAGCGGCCAGAGGGATGAGCAGTTCTTC	CASSLGTSGQRDEQFF
.	TRBJ2-7	TRBV5-3	.	TGTGCCAGCAGCTTGGGTACCTTTATTGGGGCCGAGCAGTACTTC	CASSLGTFIGAEQYF
.	TRBJ2-1	TRBV25-1	.	TGTGCCAGCAGTGAAGAAGGGTTGAGGGACAATGAGCAGTTCTTC	CASSEEGLRDNEQFF
.	TRBJ1-2	TRBV30	TRBD1	TGTGCCTGGAGTCCCCGACAGGGGGCTTTGTTAGGCTACACCTTC	CAWSPRQGALLGYTF
.	TRBJ2-5	TRBV30	.	TGTGCCTGGAAGACGGAGGGGACCCAGTACTTC	CAWKTEGTQYF
once	TRBJ2-3	TRBV27	TRBD1	TGTGCCAGCAGTCAATCCTCGGGACAGGGGTTTAGCACAGATACGCAGTATTTT	CASSQSSGQGFSTDTQYF
once	TRBJ2-1	TRBV27	.	TGTGCCAGCAGCATTGAGAGGGCGGCGAATGAGCAGTTCTTC	CASSIERAANEQFF
.	TRBJ2-7	TRBV19	.	TGTGCCAGTAGCTCGCGGCAACGAGGAGAGCAGTACTTC	CASSSRQRGEQYF
.	TRBJ2-7	TRBV18	TRBD1	TGTGCCAGCTCACCGGGACAGGCTACCTACGAGCAGTACTTC	CASSPGQATYEQYF
.	TRBJ2-7	TRBV19	.	TGTGCCAGTAGTGAAATGGGTACTGCCGAGCAGTACTTC	CASSEMGTAEQYF
.	TRBJ2-7	TRBV7-6	TRBD2	TGTGCCAGCAGCTTACAACTCCGGGGGGCCTACGAGCAGTACTTC	CASSLQLRGAYEQYF
once	TRBJ2-7	TRBV19	.	TGTGCCACGTCACAGGGATTCTACGAGCAGTACTTC	CATSQGFYEQYF
.	TRBJ2-3	TRBV30	.	TGTGCCTGGAATTTGGGTTACACAAGCACAGATACGCAGTATTTT	CAWNLGYTSTDTQYF